Listed below are T cell receptor beta chains from one sample, sequenced in a study of identifying expanded T cells in peripheral blood. Data came from immunoSEQ multiplex PCR; TCRdb stores just in-frame clones and leaves some out. The sample lists about 89,000 clones, around 88% occurring once. Material for sequencing was blood. These receptors all come from a person aged 18 to 69 in good health. Both conserved end residues are part of each CDR3. D genes are given only for firm matches. For some rows the clone size is stated as once, few or many, or as a class when expanded; others skip it.

abundance: .
j_gene: TRBJ1-6
d_gene: .
v_gene: TRBV28
CDR3nt: TGTGCCAGCAGTTTGAGCTCCTATAATTCACCCCTCCACTTT
CDR3aa: CASSLSSYNSPLHF

abundance: .
j_gene: TRBJ2-7
d_gene: .
v_gene: TRBV5-1
CDR3nt: TGCGCCAGTAGGAGGGACAACAACGAGCAGTACTTC
CDR3aa: CASRRDNNEQYF

abundance: .
j_gene: TRBJ2-1
d_gene: .
v_gene: TRBV27
CDR3nt: TGTGCCAGCAGTCCAGGACAAGGGGATGGCTACAATGAGCAGTTCTTC
CDR3aa: CASSPGQGDGYNEQFF

abundance: .
j_gene: TRBJ2-1
d_gene: .
v_gene: TRBV6-1
CDR3nt: TGTGCCAGCAGTGAAGGAACTACTTCCTACAATGAGCAGTTCTTC
CDR3aa: CASSEGTTSYNEQFF

abundance: .
j_gene: TRBJ1-1
d_gene: .
v_gene: TRBV6-1
CDR3nt: TGTGCCAGCAGTGAACTAGGGATCACTGAAGCTTTCTTT
CDR3aa: CASSELGITEAFF

abundance: once
j_gene: TRBJ2-1
d_gene: TRBD1
v_gene: TRBV9
CDR3nt: TGTGCCAGCAGCGTAGCAGGGGGCGGCTACAATGAGCAGTTCTTC
CDR3aa: CASSVAGGGYNEQFF

abundance: few
j_gene: TRBJ2-7
d_gene: .
v_gene: TRBV15
CDR3nt: TGTGCCACCAGCGGCAACACTGGCGGGGACTCCTACGAGCAGTACTTC
CDR3aa: CATSGNTGGDSYEQYF

abundance: .
j_gene: TRBJ1-1
d_gene: .
v_gene: TRBV19
CDR3nt: TGTGCCAGTAGTATAGATTGGGGCACGAACACTGAAGCTTTCTTT
CDR3aa: CASSIDWGTNTEAFF

abundance: .
j_gene: TRBJ2-3
d_gene: .
v_gene: TRBV11-1
CDR3nt: TGTGCCAGCAGCTCCCTAAGAGGGCGGGTAGATACGCAGTATTTT
CDR3aa: CASSSLRGRVDTQYF

abundance: .
j_gene: TRBJ1-1
d_gene: .
v_gene: TRBV28
CDR3nt: TGTGCCAGCAGGGTTAGCACTGAAGCTTTCTTT
CDR3aa: CASRVSTEAFF

abundance: .
j_gene: TRBJ2-7
d_gene: .
v_gene: TRBV5-4
CDR3nt: TGTGCCAGCAGCTTGGTGGGGCAGCAGTGGTACTTC
CDR3aa: CASSLVGQQWYF

abundance: .
j_gene: TRBJ2-2
d_gene: .
v_gene: TRBV27
CDR3nt: TGTGCCAGCCATAACACCGGGGAGCTGTTTTTT
CDR3aa: CASHNTGELFF

abundance: .
j_gene: TRBJ2-5
d_gene: .
v_gene: TRBV5-1
CDR3nt: TGCGCCAGCAGCTTGTTCCAAAAACAAGAGACCCAGTACTTC
CDR3aa: CASSLFQKQETQYF

abundance: .
j_gene: TRBJ1-1
d_gene: .
v_gene: TRBV4-1
CDR3nt: TGCGCCAGCAGCCAAGAGCAGGGGAGGAACACTGAAGCTTTCTTT
CDR3aa: CASSQEQGRNTEAFF

abundance: .
j_gene: TRBJ2-1
d_gene: .
v_gene: TRBV4-1
CDR3nt: TGCGCCAGCAGCCAACACTATGAGCAGTTCTTC
CDR3aa: CASSQHYEQFF

abundance: .
j_gene: TRBJ2-1
d_gene: .
v_gene: TRBV4-2
CDR3nt: TGTGCCAGCAGCCAAGAAACTAGCTACAATGAGCAGTTCTTC
CDR3aa: CASSQETSYNEQFF

abundance: .
j_gene: TRBJ2-1
d_gene: .
v_gene: TRBV9
CDR3nt: TGTGCCAGCAGCCTGACCCGGGGGCTTAGGGATGAGCAGTTCTTC
CDR3aa: CASSLTRGLRDEQFF

abundance: .
j_gene: TRBJ2-5
d_gene: .
v_gene: TRBV15
CDR3nt: TGTGCCACCAGCAGAGTCGATAGCGGCTCCGAGACCCAGTACTTC
CDR3aa: CATSRVDSGSETQYF

abundance: .
j_gene: TRBJ2-7
d_gene: .
v_gene: TRBV5-1
CDR3nt: TGCGCCAGCAGCTCGACAGGACTAGCCTACGAGCAGTACTTC
CDR3aa: CASSSTGLAYEQYF

abundance: .
j_gene: TRBJ2-2
d_gene: TRBD2
v_gene: TRBV6-4
CDR3nt: TGTGCCAGCAGCGACCCGGGACTAGCGGGAGACACCGGGGAGCTGTTTTTT
CDR3aa: CASSDPGLAGDTGELFF

abundance: .
j_gene: TRBJ1-2
d_gene: .
v_gene: TRBV5-5
CDR3nt: TGTGCCAGCAGCTCCGGAGGGGACGGGGGAGGCTACACCTTC
CDR3aa: CASSSGGDGGGYTF

abundance: .
j_gene: TRBJ1-5
d_gene: .
v_gene: TRBV5-1
CDR3nt: TGCGCCAGCAGCTTGGCCGGGTTAATCAATCAGCCCCAGCATTTT
CDR3aa: CASSLAGLINQPQHF

abundance: once
j_gene: TRBJ2-2
d_gene: TRBD1
v_gene: TRBV2
CDR3nt: TGTGCCAGCATGCACAGGGGGCGTTCGGCCACCGGGGAGCTGTTTTTT
CDR3aa: CASMHRGRSATGELFF

abundance: .
j_gene: TRBJ2-2
d_gene: TRBD1
v_gene: TRBV5-5
CDR3nt: TGTGCCAGCAGGGACAGGGCCAACACCGGGGAGCTGTTTTTT
CDR3aa: CASRDRANTGELFF

abundance: few
j_gene: TRBJ2-5
d_gene: TRBD2
v_gene: TRBV5-4
CDR3nt: TGTGCCAGCAGCCCACTAGCGGGAGTAGAGACCCAGTACTTC
CDR3aa: CASSPLAGVETQYF

abundance: few
j_gene: TRBJ2-7
d_gene: TRBD2
v_gene: TRBV6-6
CDR3nt: TGTGCAATCAGTGGGGGGGACCCCTACGAGCAGTACTTC
CDR3aa: CAISGGDPYEQYF

abundance: .
j_gene: TRBJ1-4
d_gene: .
v_gene: TRBV6-1
CDR3nt: TGTGCCAGCAGTATTGATCTGGCTAATGAAAAACTGTTTTTT
CDR3aa: CASSIDLANEKLFF

abundance: .
j_gene: TRBJ2-1
d_gene: TRBD1
v_gene: TRBV5-4
CDR3nt: TGTGCCAGCAGCTCGAAGACAGGGAACAATGAGCAGTTCTTC
CDR3aa: CASSSKTGNNEQFF

abundance: .
j_gene: TRBJ1-1
d_gene: .
v_gene: TRBV2
CDR3nt: TGTGCCAGCAGGTTCGGGGATCACCGGTTGGCTGAAGCTTTCTTT
CDR3aa: CASRFGDHRLAEAFF

abundance: .
j_gene: TRBJ1-2
d_gene: TRBD1
v_gene: TRBV27
CDR3nt: TGTGCCAGCAGTGCGGGACAGGGGGCAGTATGGTATGGCTACACCTTC
CDR3aa: CASSAGQGAVWYGYTF

abundance: .
j_gene: TRBJ2-1
d_gene: .
v_gene: TRBV13
CDR3nt: TGTGCCAGCAGGTTGGAGGGCCTGGCCAATGAGCAGTTCTTC
CDR3aa: CASRLEGLANEQFF

abundance: .
j_gene: TRBJ2-3
d_gene: TRBD2
v_gene: TRBV25-1
CDR3nt: TGTGCCAGCAGTGGTATTAGCGGGGGGGCCAGAGATACGCAGTATTTT
CDR3aa: CASSGISGGARDTQYF

abundance: once
j_gene: TRBJ2-7
d_gene: TRBD1
v_gene: TRBV4-1
CDR3nt: TGCGCCAGCAGCCAAGAGGGGACAGGGTCCTACGAGCAGTACTTC
CDR3aa: CASSQEGTGSYEQYF

abundance: .
j_gene: TRBJ2-5
d_gene: .
v_gene: TRBV2
CDR3nt: TGTGCCAGCACCTGGGTACAAGAGACCCAGTACTTC
CDR3aa: CASTWVQETQYF

abundance: .
j_gene: TRBJ2-7
d_gene: .
v_gene: TRBV2
CDR3nt: TGTGCCAGCAGCTATCGACAGGGAGTTCAGTCCCGGGGGCTCGAGCAGTACTTC
CDR3aa: CASSYRQGVQSRGLEQYF

abundance: .
j_gene: TRBJ2-1
d_gene: .
v_gene: TRBV7-3
CDR3nt: TGTGCCAGCAGCATCATGGGGGACTCCACCTACAATGAGCAGTTCTTC
CDR3aa: CASSIMGDSTYNEQFF

abundance: .
j_gene: TRBJ1-2
d_gene: .
v_gene: TRBV4-3
CDR3nt: TGCGCCAGCAGCCATCCCCGGGACACCCCGGGTTATGGCTACACCTTC
CDR3aa: CASSHPRDTPGYGYTF

abundance: .
j_gene: TRBJ2-1
d_gene: .
v_gene: TRBV14
CDR3nt: TGTGCCAGCAGTCGGGTAGGGTCGAGGCAGTTCTTC
CDR3aa: CASSRVGSRQFF

abundance: .
j_gene: TRBJ2-1
d_gene: .
v_gene: TRBV6-6
CDR3nt: TGTGCCAGCAGTTACTCGAGATTTGAGCAGTTCTTC
CDR3aa: CASSYSRFEQFF

abundance: once
j_gene: TRBJ2-3
d_gene: .
v_gene: TRBV11-2
CDR3nt: TGTGCCAGCAGCTTAGCCCAGGGGCACACAGATACGCAGTATTTT
CDR3aa: CASSLAQGHTDTQYF